A selection of T cell receptor beta chains follows, all from one sample in a study of T cell responses to AZD1222 COVID-19 vaccine. The table came from immunoSEQ multiplex PCR; TCRdb's copy has only in-frame clones and leaves some out. This table has fewer than 150,000 clones, approximately 90% appearing once. The sample in question was peripheral blood, obtained 28 days after the second AZD1222 dose. These receptors were taken from an adult who received the AZD1222 COVID-19 vaccine. The CDR3 runs from the conserved cysteine through the conserved F or W. Fields, in order: CDR3 length, clone size, D gene, J gene, V gene, CDR3 DNA, CDR3 protein. A D gene is named only where the DNA matches it firmly. Rows may omit the clone size; those that give it use once, few, many or a size class.

length: 15; size: .; D: .; J: TRBJ1-2; V: TRBV24-1; DNA: TGTGCCACCACCAACTGGGGTCGAGGGGACTATGGCTACACCTTC; CDR3: CATTNWGRGDYGYTF
length: 13; size: .; D: .; J: TRBJ2-5; V: TRBV5-1; DNA: TGCGCCAGCCAAAGCCTATCCCAAGAGACCCAGTACTTC; CDR3: CASQSLSQETQYF
length: 13; size: .; D: .; J: TRBJ2-1; V: TRBV7-3; DNA: TGTGCCAGCAGCTTGCAGGGTGACAATGAGCAGTTCTTC; CDR3: CASSLQGDNEQFF
length: 16; size: .; D: .; J: TRBJ1-2; V: TRBV5-1; DNA: TGCGCCAGCAGCGAGGCTAGCGGGAGGGCTTCGTATGGCTACACCTTC; CDR3: CASSEASGRASYGYTF
length: 16; size: .; D: .; J: TRBJ1-6; V: TRBV5-4; DNA: TGTGCCAGCAGCTTGTGGGGGGGAGCCTATAATTCACCCCTCCACTTT; CDR3: CASSLWGGAYNSPLHF
length: 14; size: .; D: .; J: TRBJ1-5; V: TRBV6-2/TRBV6-3; DNA: TGTGCCAGCAGCGGGGGGCTCGGCAATCAGCCCCAGCATTTT; CDR3: CASSGGLGNQPQHF
length: 16; size: .; D: TRBD1; J: TRBJ2-3; V: TRBV7-8; DNA: TGTGCCAGCAGCCTAAGGGCAGGGGGTGTCACAGATACGCAGTATTTT; CDR3: CASSLRAGGVTDTQYF
length: 16; size: .; D: .; J: TRBJ1-5; V: TRBV6-1; DNA: TGTGCCAGCAGTGAAGGATCGGTAGCCCTTAATCAGCCCCAGCATTTT; CDR3: CASSEGSVALNQPQHF
length: 12; size: .; D: .; J: TRBJ2-5; V: TRBV6-5; DNA: TGTGCCAGCAGTAACCCAATGGAGACCCAGTACTTC; CDR3: CASSNPMETQYF
length: 14; size: .; D: TRBD1; J: TRBJ2-3; V: TRBV5-1; DNA: TGCGCCAGCAGCTCTGGACAGGGAGCAGATACGCAGTATTTT; CDR3: CASSSGQGADTQYF
length: 11; size: once; D: .; J: TRBJ2-7; V: TRBV5-1; DNA: TGCGCCAGCAGCTCCCTCGGAGAGCAGTACTTC; CDR3: CASSSLGEQYF
length: 14; size: .; D: .; J: TRBJ2-7; V: TRBV18; DNA: TGTGCCAGCTCACCACTTCGCGACATCTACGAGCAGTACTTC; CDR3: CASSPLRDIYEQYF
length: 14; size: .; D: TRBD2; J: TRBJ2-5; V: TRBV7-2; DNA: TGTGCCAGCAGCTTCGGGGGAGGGTACGAGACCCAGTACTTC; CDR3: CASSFGGGYETQYF
length: 12; size: few; D: .; J: TRBJ2-7; V: TRBV7-9; DNA: TGTGCCAGCAGCTTCCGCGGATACGAGCAGTACTTC; CDR3: CASSFRGYEQYF
length: 17; size: .; D: TRBD2; J: TRBJ2-5; V: TRBV9; DNA: TGTGCCAGCAGCCCGCGATCCAGGGCGGGGGGGACGGAGACCCAGTACTTC; CDR3: CASSPRSRAGGTETQYF
length: 14; size: .; D: .; J: TRBJ1-4; V: TRBV6-1; DNA: TGTGCCAGCAGTGACAGGTTCTCTAATGAAAAACTGTTTTTT; CDR3: CASSDRFSNEKLFF
length: 13; size: .; D: .; J: TRBJ1-6; V: TRBV12-3/TRBV12-4; DNA: TGTGCCAGCAGTTCCGTCAGGGGTTCACCCCTCCACTTT; CDR3: CASSSVRGSPLHF
length: 14; size: .; D: .; J: TRBJ2-1; V: TRBV24-1; DNA: TGTGCCACCAGCCAGCGGGCCCAATACAATGAGCAGTTCTTC; CDR3: CATSQRAQYNEQFF
length: 15; size: .; D: .; J: TRBJ1-5; V: TRBV6-5; DNA: TGTGCCAGCAGTTACTCGTCAGGGGACAATCAGCCCCAGCATTTT; CDR3: CASSYSSGDNQPQHF
length: 17; size: .; D: .; J: TRBJ1-1; V: TRBV13; DNA: TGTGCCAGCAGCTTACCGAGGGGTTTCGCAATGAACACTGAAGCTTTCTTT; CDR3: CASSLPRGFAMNTEAFF
length: 9; size: .; D: .; J: TRBJ2-7; V: TRBV28; DNA: TGTGCCAGCCCCTCGGAGCAGTACTTC; CDR3: CASPSEQYF
length: 15; size: .; D: .; J: TRBJ1-2; V: TRBV30; DNA: TGTGCCTGGAGTGTACTAGGGTTCGGGGCAGATGGCTACACCTTC; CDR3: CAWSVLGFGADGYTF
length: 12; size: once; D: .; J: TRBJ1-1; V: TRBV19; DNA: TGTGCCAGTAGTGGGGGGGGAATTGAAGCTTTCTTT; CDR3: CASSGGGIEAFF
length: 12; size: .; D: .; J: TRBJ2-3; V: TRBV11-2; DNA: TGTGCCAGCAGCTTATTCCCAGATACGCAGTATTTT; CDR3: CASSLFPDTQYF
length: 13; size: .; D: .; J: TRBJ1-1; V: TRBV6-2/TRBV6-3; DNA: TGTGCCAGCAGTTACACAGAGAACACTGAAGCTTTCTTT; CDR3: CASSYTENTEAFF
length: 13; size: .; D: TRBD1; J: TRBJ2-4; V: TRBV5-6; DNA: TGTGCCAGCAGCTTGACAGGGGCGGACATTCAGTACTTC; CDR3: CASSLTGADIQYF
length: 13; size: .; D: .; J: TRBJ1-2; V: TRBV4-2; DNA: TGTGCCAGCAGCCAGGGGGCAGGCTATGGCTACACCTTC; CDR3: CASSQGAGYGYTF
length: 14; size: .; D: .; J: TRBJ2-3; V: TRBV9; DNA: TGTGCCAGCAGCGTAGGAGGGCTCACAGATACGCAGTATTTT; CDR3: CASSVGGLTDTQYF
length: 16; size: .; D: .; J: TRBJ2-5; V: TRBV6-5; DNA: TGTGCCAGCAGTTACTCCCCCCCTACAGGGCAAGAGACCCAGTACTTC; CDR3: CASSYSPPTGQETQYF
length: 17; size: .; D: TRBD2; J: TRBJ2-7; V: TRBV11-2; DNA: TGTGCCAGCAGCTTAGGATCGGGAGGACTACTCTCCTACGAGCAGTACTTC; CDR3: CASSLGSGGLLSYEQYF
length: 17; size: .; D: TRBD2; J: TRBJ2-1; V: TRBV28; DNA: TGTGCCAGAGAGGGACTAGCGGGAGTCCCCCCCTACAATGAGCAGTTCTTC; CDR3: CAREGLAGVPPYNEQFF